Listed below are T cell receptor beta chains from one sample, sequenced in a study of T cell repertoires in cytomegalovirus infection. Their antigens remain unidentified. One entry per CDR3 protein, called by TCRdb with MiXCR from the reads. The data show approximately 730,000 distinct CDR3 sequences, around 30% seen once. This specimen was cultured PBMCs, taken from culture after CMV antigen stimulation. The receptors originated from a human donor in good health (CMV status not recorded). Some clones in this sample may be carry-over from other donors' samples. Each CDR3 is given with its conserved first and last residue. The order of the fields is V gene, D gene, J gene, CDR3 length, CDR3 protein. The D gene is left open where the match is weak.

TRBV20-1	.	TRBJ1-6	14	CSLYESSYNSPLHF
TRBV5-3	TRBD1	TRBJ2-7	16	CASSAKSRTGHHEQYF
TRBV6-5	TRBD2	TRBJ2-4	16	CASTSIAGGLRDIQYF
TRBV4-1	.	TRBJ2-2	14	CASSHSGVPGELFF
TRBV6-5	.	TRBJ1-1	13	CASSYSRTAEAFF
TRBV7-4	TRBD1	TRBJ1-5	14	CASSRTGKDQPQHF
TRBV19	.	TRBJ1-1	12	CASSIGQSEAFF
TRBV11-2	TRBD1	TRBJ1-2	14	CASSIRGLGYGYTF
TRBV6-2/TRBV6-3	TRBD2	TRBJ2-7	15	CASSYGASGDYEQYF
TRBV4-1	.	TRBJ2-4	22	CASSQGQGRGSTARLAKNIQYF
TRBV5-4	TRBD2	TRBJ2-7	14	CASSFRGVLGEQYF
TRBV11-2	TRBD2	TRBJ2-3	16	CASSLRPLREGITQYF
TRBV4-1	TRBD1	TRBJ2-3	15	CASSQYGTATDTQYF
TRBV29-1	.	TRBJ2-1	16	CSVEDGGFSSYNEQFF
TRBV5-4	TRBD1	TRBJ2-5	15	CASSGGTGGEVGQYF
TRBV7-2	.	TRBJ2-2	16	CASSRGGGENTGELFF
TRBV10-3	.	TRBJ1-3	14	CAISEIGDGNTIYF
TRBV6-2/TRBV6-3	.	TRBJ1-1	15	CASSYFIGGDTEAFF
TRBV4-1	.	TRBJ2-3	16	CASSQEAPPSTDTQYF
TRBV7-9	TRBD2	TRBJ2-3	15	CASSQGLASTDTQYF
TRBV7-2	.	TRBJ2-3	13	CASSLVRIDTQYF
TRBV28	TRBD1	TRBJ1-1	16	CASRPGGTRMNTEAFF
TRBV12-3/TRBV12-4	TRBD1	TRBJ2-1	14	CASSFDRAYNEQFF
TRBV6-1	TRBD2	TRBJ2-2	16	CASSTLAGGYTGELFF
TRBV12-3/TRBV12-4	TRBD2	TRBJ2-3	14	CASRRAGVTDTQYF
TRBV7-9	.	TRBJ1-4	14	CASSLLGEGEKLFF
TRBV11-2	.	TRBJ1-4	15	CASSFNIGGTEKLFF
TRBV7-2	TRBD2	TRBJ2-7	16	CASSPYSTSGDYEQYF
TRBV7-9	.	TRBJ1-1	12	CASSLGSFEAFF
TRBV4-2	.	TRBJ1-2	19	CASSQGGGGSASANYGYTF
TRBV20-1	.	TRBJ2-7	13	CSARERRVGEQYF
TRBV11-2	.	TRBJ2-2	14	CASSLVRVTGELFF
TRBV5-1	TRBD2	TRBJ2-1	15	CASSLVVGGYNEQFF
TRBV19	.	TRBJ2-1	13	CASRPLTRAEQFF
TRBV20-1	TRBD1	TRBJ2-7	14	CSASDPTGRSEQYF
TRBV29-1	.	TRBJ1-1	14	CSVAVGHHLTPAFF
TRBV12-5	.	TRBJ1-1	14	CASGPVPGNTEAFF
TRBV20-1	.	TRBJ1-1	13	CSAWTRMNTEAFF
TRBV6-1	.	TRBJ2-3	14	CASSERRAPDTQYF
TRBV3-1	.	TRBJ2-7	15	CASSHLDTTPYEQYF
TRBV19	.	TRBJ1-1	13	CASSIGAGTEAFF
TRBV6-1	.	TRBJ2-3	14	CATRGGSRGDTQYF
TRBV7-2	.	TRBJ2-1	14	CASSLAGGGNEQFF
TRBV5-4	TRBD2	TRBJ2-3	14	CASSSGEFTDTQYF
TRBV4-1	.	TRBJ1-5	13	CASSQGVEGPQHF
TRBV24-1	.	TRBJ2-5	12	CATSDGTETQYF
TRBV19	.	TRBJ2-1	14	CASSRTGVVGERFF
TRBV12-3/TRBV12-4	.	TRBJ1-2	15	CASSLRGSANYGYTF
TRBV7-2	TRBD1	TRBJ2-5	16	CASSLWAGGGGETQYF
TRBV6-2/TRBV6-3	.	TRBJ2-3	12	CASSHYRATQYF
TRBV19	.	TRBJ2-1	14	CASSIFRNDNEQFF
TRBV12-3/TRBV12-4	.	TRBJ2-2	15	CASSLRQSGTGELFF
TRBV30	.	TRBJ2-7	12	CAWSRSSYEQYF
TRBV4-2	TRBD2	TRBJ2-1	16	CASSPIGTPGGNEQFF
TRBV7-9	.	TRBJ1-4	14	CASSLEEFNEKLFF
TRBV7-2	TRBD2	TRBJ2-7	14	CASSRRDYSYEQYF
TRBV4-1	.	TRBJ2-7	14	CASSPRTTSYEQYF